One sample yielded the 23 T cell receptor beta chains listed below, sequenced in a study of blood T cell repertoires in COVID-19. Measured with immunoSEQ multiplex PCR; TCRdb has only the in-frame clones, and not every one. The table records a few hundred thousand clones, around 87% of them present only once. The sample taken for sequencing was PBMCs or T cells enriched from blood (not recorded which). The receptors were sampled from a man aged 25-45 years who had recovered from COVID-19.

The genes are TRBV5-6 and TRBJ2-3; D is possibly TRBD2 (6 bases). The germline V gene has CDR1 SGHDT and CDR2 YYEEEE. V shed 4 bases and J shed 3 bases, with 15 bases lying between them. CDR3 length equals 15 residues. In DNA form, the CDR3 reads TGTGCCAGCAGCCGCGGGGTAGCGGATACAGATACGCAGTATTTT. This translates into CASSRGVADTDTQYF. The complete variable domain, with remaining parts taken from reference TRBV5-6 and TRBJ2-3, reads DAGVTQSPTHLIKTRGQQVTLRCSPKSGHDTVSWYQQALGQGPQFIFQYYEEEERQRGNFPDRFSGHQFPNYSSELNVNALLLGDSALYLCASSRGVADTDTQYFGPGTRLTVL.

The chain uses TRBV27 and TRBJ2-1; 8 bases map to TRBD2. Germline lookup yields CDR1 MNHEY and CDR2 SMNVEV (reference sequence). The V and J ends lost 6 bases and 5 bases, in that order; junction bases with no gene match: 6. This CDR3 has 14 amino acids. The CDR3 protein is CASRGWREDNEQFF. DNA of the CDR3: TGTGCCAGCAGGGGGTGGCGGGAGGACAATGAGCAGTTCTTC.

V usage is TRBV9 and J usage is TRBJ2-1, with TRBD2 matching 7 bases. Germline CDR1 reads SGDLS; CDR2 reads YYNGEE. CDR3 length: 15 residues. V gave up 4 bases and J gave up 8 bases; unmatched junction bases: 12. The DNA of the CDR3 is TGTGCCAGCAGCCCCCCTGGCGGGAGTCCATATGAGCAGTTCTTC. Residues: CASSPPGGSPYEQFF. Full variable domain (remainder filled in from reference TRBV9 and TRBJ2-1): DSGVTQTPKHLITATGQRVTLRCSPRSGDLSVYWYQQSLDQGLQFLIQYYNGEERAKGNILERFSAQQFPDLHSELNLSSLELGDSALYFCASSPPGGSPYEQFFGPGTRLTVL.

The genes are TRBV30 and TRBJ1-5; D is unclear. Germline V gives CDR1 GTSNPN, CDR2 SVGIG (reference sequence). Trimming shortened V by 1 base and J by 0 bases, and 10 bases separated the two germline ends. CDR3 size: 15 residues. The CDR3 loop reads CAWSGNSYSNQPQHF. CDR3 nucleotides: TGTGCCTGGAGTGGAAATAGTTATAGCAATCAGCCCCAGCATTTT.

This chain joins TRBV7-8 and TRBJ1-5; no firm D call. The CDR3 spans 15 residues. CDR1 and CDR2 (germline): SGHVS, FQNEAQ. The V end was cut by 1 base, the J end by 3 bases, with 10 bases between. In DNA form, the CDR3 reads TGTGCCAGCAGCTTAGGAGTTCGGGACAATCAGCCCCAGCATTTT. Its protein product is CASSLGVRDNQPQHF.

The chain joins TRBV19 to TRBJ2-7; TRBD1 matches at 9 bases. CDR1 and CDR2 from the germline V gene are LNHDA and SQIVND (reference sequence). There are 14 residues in the CDR3. V shed 7 bases, J shed 0 bases, and the junction held 4 bases outside the gene matches. The CDR3 DNA follows: TGTGCCAGTACCACGACAGGGGGCTCCTACGAGCAGTACTTC. This encodes CASTTTGGSYEQYF.

This clone has a single count. Other DNA sequences in the same sample also yield this CDR3. The gene calls are TRBV7-2 and TRBJ1-1; possibly TRBD1 for D (5 bases). This CDR3 region has 13 residues. CDR1 and CDR2 (germline): SGHTA, FQGNSA. V was pared by 3 bases and J by 2 bases, with 7 bases between. The CDR3, as DNA: TGTGCCAGCAGCTTGACAGTAAACACTGAAGCTTTCTTT. Protein: CASSLTVNTEAFF. Full variable domain (outside the CDR3, taken from reference TRBV7-2 and TRBJ1-1): GAGVSQSPSNKVTEKGKDVELRCDPISGHTALYWYRQSLGQGLEFLIYFQGNSAPDKSGLPSDRFSAERTGGSVSTLTIQRTQQEDSAVYLCASSLTVNTEAFFGQGTRLTVV.

The V gene is TRBV3-1 (or the pseudogene TRBV3-2), the J gene TRBJ2-3; TRBD2 aligns across 7 bases. CDR3 length: 15 residues. Unmatched junction bases numbered 1, after V lost 1 base and J lost 0 bases. Germline CDR1 LGHDT, CDR2 YNNKEL (reference sequence). CDR3 in amino acids: CASSQGTRSTDTQYF. The DNA of the CDR3 is TGTGCCAGCAGCCAAGGGACTAGGAGCACAGATACGCAGTATTTT.

This chain links TRBV6-6 with TRBJ1-4; D gene ambiguous. Germline loops: CDR1 MNHNY, CDR2 SVGAGI (reference sequence). CDR3 size: 16 residues. Trimming left V 6 bases short and J 4 bases short, with 18 bases between. CDR3 nucleotides: TGTGCCAGCAGCCGATCTCAAGCCCACGGTAATGAAAAACTGTTTTTT. Translation gives CASSRSQAHGNEKLFF.

This chain links TRBV5-6 with TRBJ2-1, with D maybe TRBD1 (5 bases). The CDR3 length is 12 residues. Between the trimmed V and J ends, which lost 3 bases and 7 bases, there was a span of 8 bases. The germline gives CDR1 SGHDT, CDR2 YYEEEE. Here the CDR3 DNA reads TGTGCCAGCAGCTCACCAGGGAATGAGCAGTTCTTC. Residues: CASSSPGNEQFF.

The rearrangement links TRBV10-3 to TRBJ1-3, with D tentatively TRBD1 (6 bases). V gave up 3 bases and J gave up 0 bases, with 15 bases separating them. Per the germline V gene, CDR1 is ENHRY and CDR2 is SYGVKD. The CDR3 runs 17 residues. In nucleotides, the CDR3 is TGTGCCATCAGTGATTTTAGGGACACCTACTCTGGAAACACCATATATTTT. Its translation: CAISDFRDTYSGNTIYF.

This chain connects TRBV15 to TRBJ1-3; maybe TRBD1 (5 bases). Trimming took 0 bases from V and 7 from J, leaving 13 bases between them. Germline V CDR1 and CDR2: LNHNV, YYDKDF (reference sequence). The CDR3 has 15 amino acids. The CDR3 is CATSRDRGFGNTIYF. The CDR3, as DNA: TGTGCCACCAGCAGAGATCGGGGGTTCGGCAACACCATATATTTT. The full variable domain, completed using reference TRBV15 and TRBJ1-3, is DAMVIQNPRYQVTQFGKPVTLSCSQTLNHNVMYWYQQKSSQAPKLLFHYYDKDFNNEADTPDNFQSRRPNTSFCFLDIRSPGLGDTAMYLCATSRDRGFGNTIYFGEGSWLTVV.

The chain uses TRBV15 and TRBJ2-7, with TRBD2 identical over 8 bases. Germline CDR1 and CDR2: LNHNV and YYDKDF (reference sequence). V gave up 6 bases and J gave up 3 bases; unmatched junction bases: 7. The CDR3 consists of 14 residues. The DNA for the CDR3 is TGTGCCACCAGGGATAGCGGGGCCCACTACGAGCAGTACTTC. This codes for CATRDSGAHYEQYF.

A note on this clone: This sample also contains other DNA sequences that code for the same CDR3. The V gene is TRBV5-4, the J gene TRBJ2-7, with TRBD2 matching over 8 bases. V dropped 4 bases and J dropped 0; count of bases not matched to a gene: 6. CDR3 length equals 15 residues. Germline V gene data show CDR1 as SGHNT and CDR2 as YYREEE (reference sequence). This CDR3 is CASSPPSGSSYEQYF. Written as DNA, the CDR3 is TGTGCCAGCAGCCCCCCAAGCGGGAGCTCCTACGAGCAGTACTTC.

This chain links TRBV5-1 with TRBJ1-1, with D perhaps matching TRBD1 (5 bases). The CDR3 covers 15 residues. V lost 0 bases to trimming and J lost 3 bases, with 12 bases between them. In germline, CDR1 is SGHRS, CDR2 YFSETQ. CDR3: CASSLGNSGDTEAFF. The CDR3, as DNA: TGCGCCAGCAGCTTGGGTAATTCGGGGGACACTGAAGCTTTCTTT.

The CDR3 nucleotides are TGTGCCAGTAGGACGAGACAGGCCCTCAACACCGGGGAGCTGTTTTTT. Amino acids: CASRTRQALNTGELFF. The chain employs TRBV19 and TRBJ2-2; possible D gene TRBD1, 6 bases. Per germline, CDR1 LNHDA and CDR2 SQIVND (reference sequence). CDR3 length: 16 amino acids. Trimming pared 6 bases from V and 2 bases from J, leaving 16 bases between.

This rearrangement joins TRBV5-4 to TRBJ2-7; maybe TRBD1 (5 bases). The CDR3 covers 15 residues. V shed 0 bases and J shed 3 bases, with 13 bases lying between them. Germline V gene sequence: CDR1 SGHNT, CDR2 YYREEE (reference sequence). CDR3: CASSLEGIGDYEQYF. CDR3 nucleotides: TGTGCCAGCAGCTTGGAAGGGATAGGGGACTACGAGCAGTACTTC.

This sequence joins TRBV5-1 and TRBJ1-1, with 7 bases that match TRBD1. The J segment lost 11 bases and the V segment lost 1 base, leaving 8 bases of the junction unmatched. CDR1 and CDR2 from the germline V gene are SGHRS and YFSETQ. The CDR3 runs to 13 residues. The CDR3 bases are TGCGCCAGCAGCTTGACCGGACAGGTCCCGGCTTTCTTT. It encodes CASSLTGQVPAFF.

The chain has TRBV7-2 and TRBJ2-1; 7 nucleotides align to TRBD2. Losses at the gene ends were 2 bases for V and 6 bases for J; bases not matched to a gene: 16. CDR3 size: 18 residues. The V gene's germline CDR1 is SGHTA and CDR2 FQGNSA. This CDR3 reads CASSLRWSGGGEGNEQFF. CDR3 nucleotide sequence: TGTGCCAGCAGCTTAAGGTGGAGTGGGGGAGGGGAGGGCAATGAGCAGTTCTTC.

The chain carries TRBV5-1 and TRBJ1-3, with D maybe TRBD1 (5 bases). The germline V and J ends were trimmed by 2 bases and 1 base, with 7 bases remaining between them. Looked up from germline, CDR1 is SGHRS and CDR2 is YFSETQ. CDR3 length: 14 residues. The CDR3 DNA reads as TGCGCCAGCAGCTTACAGGAATCTGGAAACACCATATATTTT. Translated, it gives CASSLQESGNTIYF.

This clone was recorded once. The chain carries TRBV7-9 and TRBJ2-1, with TRBD1 matching over 9 bases. Germline assignment: CDR1 SEHNR and CDR2 FQNEAQ (reference sequence). The CDR3 covers 16 residues. The junction had 9 bases not matched to a gene; V was cut back by 0 bases and J by 9 bases. The CDR3 sequence is CASSLASGTGLGEQFF. CDR3 nucleotides: TGTGCCAGCAGCTTAGCCTCCGGGACAGGGTTGGGTGAGCAGTTCTTC.

V is TRBV27 and J is TRBJ2-7, with D possibly TRBD1 on 5 matching bases. Between the trimmed V and J ends, which lost 6 bases and 2 bases, there was a span of 8 bases. CDR1 is MNHEY and CDR2 is SMNVEV in the germline V gene (reference sequence). The CDR3 spans 12 residues. The CDR3 sequence is CASRDTTYEQYF. Here the CDR3 DNA reads TGTGCCAGCAGGGACACCACCTACGAGCAGTACTTC.

The rearrangement links TRBV19 to TRBJ1-2; tentatively, D is TRBD1 (5 bases). From germline, CDR1 is LNHDA and CDR2 SQIVND (reference sequence). CDR3 length equals 14 residues. V lost 5 bases and J 4 bases, leaving 14 bases between the germline ends. This CDR3 is CASSPPRGIYGYTF. DNA of the CDR3: TGTGCCAGTAGTCCTCCCCGGGGGATCTATGGCTACACCTTC. Full variable domain (remainder filled in from reference TRBV19 and TRBJ1-2): DGGITQSPKYLFRKEGQNVTLSCEQNLNHDAMYWYRQDPGQGLRLIYYSQIVNDFQKGDIAEGYSVSREKKESFPLTVTSAQKNPTAFYLCASSPPRGIYGYTFGSGTRLTVV.